The source of this TCR beta chain is a study of blood T cell repertoires in COVID-19. Study background: From T cells, B-cell-depleted T cells, or PBMCs came the material, which was cDNA or gDNA.

How the authors handled the data: Estimated nucleated cell counts came from reference gene primer amplification. Libraries were prepared by immunoSEQ multiplex PCR; TCRdb keeps only in-frame clonotypes and omits some of them. V, J and clone size reflect that table, while D and trimming were determined from the DNA. The profile shows roughly 300,000 clones, approximately 87% of them singletons. This clone has more than one count but fewer than ten. The CDR3 spans 15 residues. From germline, CDR1 is MGHRA and CDR2 YSYEKL. Trimming shortened V by 0 bases and J by 4 bases, and 12 bases separated the two germline ends.

J is TRBJ1-2 and V is TRBV4-1; D is perhaps TRBD1 (5 bases). The TCR comes from a middle-aged woman who had recovered from COVID-19. Sequenced input: peripheral blood. In DNA form, the CDR3 reads TGCGCCAGCAGCCAAGAACCCCAGGGTGGCTATGGCTACACCTTC. Translation gives CASSQEPQGGYGYTF.